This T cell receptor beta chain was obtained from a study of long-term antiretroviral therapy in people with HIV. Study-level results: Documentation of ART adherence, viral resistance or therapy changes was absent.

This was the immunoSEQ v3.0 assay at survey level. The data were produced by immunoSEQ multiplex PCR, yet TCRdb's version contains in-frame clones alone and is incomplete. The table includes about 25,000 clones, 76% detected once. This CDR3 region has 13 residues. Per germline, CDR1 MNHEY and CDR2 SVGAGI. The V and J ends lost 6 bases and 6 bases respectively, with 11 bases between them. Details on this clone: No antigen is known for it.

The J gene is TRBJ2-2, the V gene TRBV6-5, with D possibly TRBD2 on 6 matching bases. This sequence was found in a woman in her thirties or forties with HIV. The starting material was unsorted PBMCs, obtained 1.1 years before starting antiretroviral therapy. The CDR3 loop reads CASRQAGAGELFF. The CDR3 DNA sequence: TGTGCCAGCAGGCAAGCGGGTGCCGGGGAGCTGTTTTTT.